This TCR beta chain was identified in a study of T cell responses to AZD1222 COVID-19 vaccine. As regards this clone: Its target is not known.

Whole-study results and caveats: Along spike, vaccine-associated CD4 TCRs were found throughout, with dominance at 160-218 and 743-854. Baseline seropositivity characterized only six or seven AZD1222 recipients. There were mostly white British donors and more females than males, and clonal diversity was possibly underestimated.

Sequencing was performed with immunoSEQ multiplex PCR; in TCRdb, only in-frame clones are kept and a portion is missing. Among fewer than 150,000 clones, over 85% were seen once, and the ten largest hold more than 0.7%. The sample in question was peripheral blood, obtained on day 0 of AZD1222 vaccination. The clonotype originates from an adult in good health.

This chain's CDR3 is CASSPWTGGNTGELFF. The CDR3 bases are TGTGCCAGCTCACCCTGGACAGGGGGAAACACCGGGGAGCTGTTTTTT. The chain links TRBV18 to TRBJ2-2, with TRBD1 matching 10 bases. The germline CDR1 and CDR2 sequences are KGHSH and LQKENI. The trim removed 3 bases at V and 2 bases at J, leaving 3 bases unmatched. This CDR3 spans 16 amino acids.